This T cell receptor (beta chain) was identified during a study of shared clonotypes between healthy human individuals. As for the study in general: Two female and a few male donors aged 18 to 49 were enrolled.

Ten immunoSEQ deep assay plates served to sequence unsorted PBMC DNA. Produced via immunoSEQ multiplex PCR; TCRdb's table is partial and in-frame only. The sample contains approximately 500,000 clones, approximately 78% of which appear only once. Only Caucasian adults living in Nashville, Tennessee made up the donor group. The sequence was collected from a woman aged 40 to 50 in good health. Some clones in this sample may be carry-over from other donors' samples. The source material was PBMCs.

The CDR3 here is CASSEAGQVGQPQHF. In DNA form, the CDR3 reads TGTGCCAGCAGTGAAGCGGGCCAAGTAGGCCAGCCCCAGCATTTT. This chain joins TRBV6-1 and TRBJ1-5; D is unclear. The V and J ends lost 0 bases and 7 bases respectively, with 13 bases between them. This CDR3 is 15 amino acids long. Germline assignment: CDR1 MNHNS and CDR2 SASEGT.